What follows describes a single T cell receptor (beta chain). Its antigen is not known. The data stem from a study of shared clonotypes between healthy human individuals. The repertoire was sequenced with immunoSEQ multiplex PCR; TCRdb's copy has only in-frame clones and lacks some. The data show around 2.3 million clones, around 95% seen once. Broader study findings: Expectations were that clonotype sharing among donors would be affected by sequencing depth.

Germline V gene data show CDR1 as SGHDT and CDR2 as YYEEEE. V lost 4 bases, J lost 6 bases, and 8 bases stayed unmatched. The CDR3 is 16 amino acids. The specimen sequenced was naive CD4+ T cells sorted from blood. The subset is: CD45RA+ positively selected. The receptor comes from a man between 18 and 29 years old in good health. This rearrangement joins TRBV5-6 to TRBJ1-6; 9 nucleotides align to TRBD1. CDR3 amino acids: CASSPQTGQGNSPLHF. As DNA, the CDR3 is TGTGCCAGCAGCCCCCAGACGGGACAGGGTAATTCACCCCTCCACTTT.